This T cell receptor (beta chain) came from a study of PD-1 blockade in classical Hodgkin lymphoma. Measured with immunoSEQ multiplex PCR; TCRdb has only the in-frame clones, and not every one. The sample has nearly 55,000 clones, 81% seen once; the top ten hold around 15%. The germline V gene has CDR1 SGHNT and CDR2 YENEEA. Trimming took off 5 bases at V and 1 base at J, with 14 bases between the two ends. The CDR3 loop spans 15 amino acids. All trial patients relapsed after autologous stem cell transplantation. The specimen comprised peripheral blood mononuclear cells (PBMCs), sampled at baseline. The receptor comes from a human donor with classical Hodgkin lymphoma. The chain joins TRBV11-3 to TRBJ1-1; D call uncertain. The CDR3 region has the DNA TGTGCCAGCAGCCCCACGACACTTACGAACACTGAAGCTTTCTTT. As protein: CASSPTTLTNTEAFF.